The clone carrying this T cell receptor beta chain turned up a few times. One entry per CDR3 protein, called by TCRdb with MiXCR from the 5' RACE reads. The data hold a few hundred thousand distinct CDR3 sequences, with roughly 9% observed a single time. The entry originates in a study of identical twins. CDR3 size: 17 residues. V shed 4 bases, J shed 1 base, and the junction held 12 bases outside the gene matches. Germline lookup yields CDR1 SGHRS and CDR2 YFSETQ. The J gene is TRBJ2-3, the V gene TRBV5-1; the match to TRBD2 covers 7 bases. The TCR sequence derives from a woman in her forties or fifties in good health. The specimen sequenced was naive T cells sorted from blood. Here the CDR3 reads CASSLGLERGGTDTQYF. CDR3 in DNA: TGCGCCAGCAGCCTAGGGCTGGAGCGGGGTGGCACAGATACGCAGTATTTT.